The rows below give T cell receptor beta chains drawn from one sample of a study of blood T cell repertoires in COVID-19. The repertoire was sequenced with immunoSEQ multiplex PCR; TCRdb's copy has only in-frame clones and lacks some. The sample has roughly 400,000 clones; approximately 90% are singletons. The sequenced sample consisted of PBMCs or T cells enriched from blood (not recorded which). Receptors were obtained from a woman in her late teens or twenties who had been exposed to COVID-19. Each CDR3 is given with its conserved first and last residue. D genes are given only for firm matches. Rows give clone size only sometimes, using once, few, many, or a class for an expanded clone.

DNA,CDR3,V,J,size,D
TGTGCCAGCAGTCCCATGGCAGGGGCTAACTATGGCTACACCTTC,CASSPMAGANYGYTF,TRBV28,TRBJ1-2,few,.
TGTGCCAGCAGCCCCCGACAGGCAGGGGGCAATGGGGAGACCCAGTACTTC,CASSPRQAGGNGETQYF,TRBV4-2,TRBJ2-5,.,TRBD1
TGTGCCAGCAGCAGACAGGGCTTCGAGCAGTACTTC,CASSRQGFEQYF,TRBV12-3/TRBV12-4,TRBJ2-7,.,TRBD1
TGTGCCAGCAGCGCGCTTGGAGCAAATTCACCCCTCCACTTT,CASSALGANSPLHF,TRBV9,TRBJ1-6,.,.
TGCGCCAGCAGCCAAGATCCGGCGGGGGGGTCCCGAACGCAGTATTTT,CASSQDPAGGSRTQYF,TRBV4-3,TRBJ2-3,.,TRBD2
TGTGCCACCAGCGCCCGGACAGGGGGATACGAGCAGTACTTC,CATSARTGGYEQYF,TRBV15,TRBJ2-7,.,TRBD1
TGTGCCAGCAGCTTGGAGGCCTTCTTGCGGGGGCAAGAGACCCAGTACTTC,CASSLEAFLRGQETQYF,TRBV5-6,TRBJ2-5,.,TRBD2
TGTGCCAGCAGTTTACAGAGCCCAGGGCTGCATTTT,CASSLQSPGLHF,TRBV12-3/TRBV12-4,TRBJ1-5,.,.
TGCAGCGTTGGTGACAGGGAGATGGCGAACACCGGGGAGCTGTTTTTT,CSVGDREMANTGELFF,TRBV29-1,TRBJ2-2,few,TRBD1
TGTGCCAGCCCCCGGGACAGGGGGCCCAATGAGCAGTTCTTC,CASPRDRGPNEQFF,TRBV6-5,TRBJ2-1,.,TRBD1
TGTGCCACCAGAGCCTCAGGGTCGAACTATGGCTACACCTTC,CATRASGSNYGYTF,TRBV24-1,TRBJ1-2,.,.
TGTGCCAGCAGCCCTTCCCAAGAGACCCAGTACTTC,CASSPSQETQYF,TRBV5-4,TRBJ2-5,few,.
TGTGCCAGCAGCTTAGGGACAGGGGGATCCCCTCAATACCAGCCCCAGCATTTT,CASSLGTGGSPQYQPQHF,TRBV7-2,TRBJ1-5,.,TRBD1
TGCAGCGTTTTCGGGACAGGGGGCGCGAACGAGCAGTACTTC,CSVFGTGGANEQYF,TRBV29-1,TRBJ2-7,.,TRBD1
TGTGCCAGCACCCCAACCCCCGGACACATGAACACTGAAGCTTTCTTT,CASTPTPGHMNTEAFF,TRBV28,TRBJ1-1,.,.
TGTGCCAGCAGCTCTGAGAGGGACAGGGGAGGAGATACGCAGTATTTT,CASSSERDRGGDTQYF,TRBV7-2,TRBJ2-3,.,TRBD1
TGTGCCAGCAGTTACGGGCAGTGGAACACTGAAGCTTTCTTT,CASSYGQWNTEAFF,TRBV6-5,TRBJ1-1,.,.
TGTGCCAGCAGTTACGACAGGGGAACCTACGAGCAGTACTTC,CASSYDRGTYEQYF,TRBV6-5,TRBJ2-7,.,TRBD1
TGTGCCACCAGCAGGCGGGCAGGGGGGCCCTACGAGCAGTACTTC,CATSRRAGGPYEQYF,TRBV15,TRBJ2-7,.,.
TGTGCCAGCAGCCAATATCTCAATCAGCCCCAGCATTTT,CASSQYLNQPQHF,TRBV3-1/TRBV3-2,TRBJ1-5,few,.
TGTGCCAGCAGCCAATTAAACAGGGGCCGGAACACTGAAGCTTTCTTT,CASSQLNRGRNTEAFF,TRBV3-1/TRBV3-2,TRBJ1-1,.,TRBD1
TGTGCCAGCAGTCTAAGGACAGGGGGCCTTAGCGGCAATCAGCCCCAGCATTTT,CASSLRTGGLSGNQPQHF,TRBV6-6,TRBJ1-5,once,TRBD1
TGTGCCTGGAGCGCATCGGGGCAGGGGGCGAGTCAGCCCCAGCATTTT,CAWSASGQGASQPQHF,TRBV30,TRBJ1-5,.,TRBD1
TGTGCCAGCAGCTTAACGGCAGGGGCGGATGAAAAACTGTTTTTT,CASSLTAGADEKLFF,TRBV11-2,TRBJ1-4,.,.
TGTGCCAGCAGTTTCAACGCTGGACAGAGCTTAGGCAATCAGCCCCAGCATTTT,CASSFNAGQSLGNQPQHF,TRBV28,TRBJ1-5,.,.
TGCGCCAGCAGCTTCGGGACAGGGAACACCGGGGAGCTGTTTTTT,CASSFGTGNTGELFF,TRBV5-1,TRBJ2-2,.,TRBD1
TGTGCCATCAGTGATAGCGGGAGTCGTGGTTACGAGCAGTACTTC,CAISDSGSRGYEQYF,TRBV10-3,TRBJ2-7,.,TRBD2
TGTGCCAGCAGCTTGACAGGGAACACTGAAGCTTTCTTT,CASSLTGNTEAFF,TRBV7-2,TRBJ1-1,.,.
TGTGCCAGCTCCCTGGAACGGGGTTCACCCCTCCACTTT,CASSLERGSPLHF,TRBV11-3,TRBJ1-6,.,.
TGTGCCAGCAGCTCGAAGACAGGGGGCATCTATGGCTACACCTTC,CASSSKTGGIYGYTF,TRBV5-6,TRBJ1-2,once,TRBD1
TGCAGCGTTAGGCTCGTGGGGGGGTCGCAAGAGACCCAGTACTTC,CSVRLVGGSQETQYF,TRBV29-1,TRBJ2-5,once,TRBD2
TGTGCCTGGAGTAGAGGACAGGGGCTGTTTTTT,CAWSRGQGLFF,TRBV30,TRBJ2-2,few,TRBD1
TGTGCCTGGAGTGTCTCAGGGCGGCGAAGCCCAGATACGCAGTATTTT,CAWSVSGRRSPDTQYF,TRBV30,TRBJ2-3,once,.
TGTGCCAGCAGCTTTAGAAGAGCGGGGGGCCTCTACGAGCAGTACTTC,CASSFRRAGGLYEQYF,TRBV11-2,TRBJ2-7,once,TRBD2
TGTGCCAGCAGCGTAGGCGGGGTCGGCTACACCTTC,CASSVGGVGYTF,TRBV9,TRBJ1-2,.,.
TGTGCCAGCAGCTTAGTGGTCAGGGGTGCGGATGGCTACACCTTC,CASSLVVRGADGYTF,TRBV7-2,TRBJ1-2,.,.
TGTGCCAGCAGTTATCACTCCCTAGCGGGGGGGACCTCCTACAATGAGCAGTTCTTC,CASSYHSLAGGTSYNEQFF,TRBV6-2/TRBV6-3,TRBJ2-1,.,TRBD2
TGCAGCGTTGAACCTCTAGCGGGAGTTCGAAATGAGCAGTTCTTC,CSVEPLAGVRNEQFF,TRBV29-1,TRBJ2-1,.,TRBD2
TGTGCCAGTACCAGTAAGGACAGGGGGATCTATCAGCCCCAGCATTTT,CASTSKDRGIYQPQHF,TRBV19,TRBJ1-5,.,TRBD1
TGTGCCAGCAGCACGGGGGGAACTGAAGCTTTCTTT,CASSTGGTEAFF,TRBV7-2,TRBJ1-1,.,.
TGTGCCAGCAGTTTGATTAGCACTGAAGCTTTCTTT,CASSLISTEAFF,TRBV28,TRBJ1-1,.,.
TGTGCCAGCAGTGTCACGGCAGATACGCAGTATTTT,CASSVTADTQYF,TRBV25-1,TRBJ2-3,once,.
TGTGCCAGCAGCTTAGAGGGCGGCGCGGGGGGAAGCAGCTCCTACGAGCAGTACTTC,CASSLEGGAGGSSSYEQYF,TRBV7-2,TRBJ2-7,.,TRBD2
TGTGCCAGCAGTTCCCGGACAGGGCTCTACAATGAGCAGTTCTTC,CASSSRTGLYNEQFF,TRBV27,TRBJ2-1,.,TRBD1
TGTGCCAGCAGCTTGGTAGACGAGCAGTACTTC,CASSLVDEQYF,TRBV5-6,TRBJ2-7,.,.
TGTGCCAGCAGCGGGGGACTTCCTGGCTCTGGGGCCAACGTCCTGACTTTC,CASSGGLPGSGANVLTF,TRBV9,TRBJ2-6,.,.
TGTGCCAGCAGTTCAGGGGGCCGTAATGAAAAACTGTTTTTT,CASSSGGRNEKLFF,TRBV6-5,TRBJ1-4,.,TRBD1
TGTGCCAGCAGCTTAGCTAGCTATGGGGCTATAGAGACCCAGTACTTC,CASSLASYGAIETQYF,TRBV11-1,TRBJ2-5,.,.
TGCGCCAGCAGCTTGGCGTCGACAGGGGGACCCTACGAGCAGTACTTC,CASSLASTGGPYEQYF,TRBV5-1,TRBJ2-7,.,TRBD1
TGTGCCAGCAGCTTGGAAGGCGGCTATGGCTACACCTTC,CASSLEGGYGYTF,TRBV5-8,TRBJ1-2,.,.
TGTGCCAGCGGCCGGGCAGGGGGCAATCAGCCCCAGCATTTT,CASGRAGGNQPQHF,TRBV6-2/TRBV6-3,TRBJ1-5,.,.
TGCGCCAGCAGCTTCGTCGGAGGTTCCTATAATTCACCCCTCCACTTT,CASSFVGGSYNSPLHF,TRBV5-1,TRBJ1-6,.,.
TGTGCCAGCAGCTTAGGTCCGACTAGCGGGGGGCAAGAGACCCAGTACTTC,CASSLGPTSGGQETQYF,TRBV11-3,TRBJ2-5,.,TRBD2
TGTGCCAGTAGTCGATCCGGGACAGGGGGACTCTATAGCAATCAGCCCCAGCATTTT,CASSRSGTGGLYSNQPQHF,TRBV19,TRBJ1-5,.,TRBD1
TGTGCCAGCAGCGAAGCGGGGGGGCCCGACGAGACCCAGTACTTC,CASSEAGGPDETQYF,TRBV9,TRBJ2-5,once,TRBD2
TGTGCCAGCAGTGAAGCGTTTTACTCGAGCTCCTATAATTCACCCCTCCACTTT,CASSEAFYSSSYNSPLHF,TRBV25-1,TRBJ1-6,.,.